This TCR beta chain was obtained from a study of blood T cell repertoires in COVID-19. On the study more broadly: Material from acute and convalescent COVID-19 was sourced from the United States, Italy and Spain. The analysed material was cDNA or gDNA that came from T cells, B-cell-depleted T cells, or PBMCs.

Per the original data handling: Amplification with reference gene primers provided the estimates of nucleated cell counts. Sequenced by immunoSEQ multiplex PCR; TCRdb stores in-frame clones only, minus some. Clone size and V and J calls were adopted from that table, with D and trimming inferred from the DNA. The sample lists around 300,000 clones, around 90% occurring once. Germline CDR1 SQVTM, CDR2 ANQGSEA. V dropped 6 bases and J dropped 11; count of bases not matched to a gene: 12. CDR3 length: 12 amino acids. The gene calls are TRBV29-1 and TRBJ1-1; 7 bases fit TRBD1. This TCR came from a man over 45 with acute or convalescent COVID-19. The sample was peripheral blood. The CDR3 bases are TGCAGCGTAGGCGTGGCGGGGACAGACGCTTTCTTT. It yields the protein CSVGVAGTDAFF. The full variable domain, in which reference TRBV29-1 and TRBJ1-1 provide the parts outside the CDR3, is SAVISQKPSRDICQRGTSLTIQCQVDSQVTMMFWYRQQPGQSLTLIATANQGSEATYESGFVIDKFPISRPNLTFSTLTVSNMSPEDSSIYLCSVGVAGTDAFFGQGTRLTVV.